This T cell receptor beta chain was retrieved from a study of blood T cell repertoires in COVID-19. CDR3 size: 19 residues. Germline CDR1 reads LGHDT; CDR2 reads YNNKEL (reference sequence). J was trimmed by 0 bases and V by 0 bases; bases with no gene match: 10. This clone was observed a handful of times. Assay: immunoSEQ multiplex PCR; the TCRdb copy retains only in-frame clones and omits some. The sample lists hundreds of thousands of clones, 87% occurring once. This sequence joins TRBV3-1 (or the pseudogene TRBV3-2) and TRBJ2-1, with 8 bases lining up with TRBD2. The origin of this receptor is a woman between 18 and 29 years old who had recovered from COVID-19. Sequenced input: peripheral blood. Here the CDR3 DNA reads TGTGCCAGCAGCCAAGATCGACTAGCGACTCCTTACTCCTACAATGAGCAGTTCTTC. It yields the protein CASSQDRLATPYSYNEQFF.